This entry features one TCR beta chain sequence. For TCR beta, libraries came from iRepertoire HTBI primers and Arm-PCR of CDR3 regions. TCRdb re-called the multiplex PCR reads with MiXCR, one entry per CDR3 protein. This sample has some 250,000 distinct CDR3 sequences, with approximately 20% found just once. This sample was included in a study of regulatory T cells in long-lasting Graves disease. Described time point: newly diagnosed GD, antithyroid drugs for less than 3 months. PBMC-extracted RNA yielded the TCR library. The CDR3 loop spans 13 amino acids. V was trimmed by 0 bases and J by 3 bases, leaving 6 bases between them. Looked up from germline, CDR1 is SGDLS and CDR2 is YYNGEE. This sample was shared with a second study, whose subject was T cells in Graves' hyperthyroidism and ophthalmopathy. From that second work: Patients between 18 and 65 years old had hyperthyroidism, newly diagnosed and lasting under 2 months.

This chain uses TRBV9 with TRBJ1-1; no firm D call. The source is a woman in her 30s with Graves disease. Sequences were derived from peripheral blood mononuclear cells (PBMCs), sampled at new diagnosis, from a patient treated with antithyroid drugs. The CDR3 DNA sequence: TGTGCCAGCAGCGTAGGGGTAGACACTGAAGCTTTCTTT. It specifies CASSVGVDTEAFF.